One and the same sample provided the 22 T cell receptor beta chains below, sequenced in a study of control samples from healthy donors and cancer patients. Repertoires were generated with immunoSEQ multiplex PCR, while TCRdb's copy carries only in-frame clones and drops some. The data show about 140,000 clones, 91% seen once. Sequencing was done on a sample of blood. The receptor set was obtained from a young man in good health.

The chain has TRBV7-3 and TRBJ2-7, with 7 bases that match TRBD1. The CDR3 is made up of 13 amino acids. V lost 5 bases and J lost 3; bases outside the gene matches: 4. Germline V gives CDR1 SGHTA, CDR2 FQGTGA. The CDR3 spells CASSQNRGYEQYF. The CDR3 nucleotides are TGTGCCAGCAGCCAGAACAGGGGCTACGAGCAGTACTTC.

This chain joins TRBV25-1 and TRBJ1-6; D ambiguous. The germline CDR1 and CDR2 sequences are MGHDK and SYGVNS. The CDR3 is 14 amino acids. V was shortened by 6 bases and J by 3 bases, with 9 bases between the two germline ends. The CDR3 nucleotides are TGTGCCAGCAGCCTAGGACTCTATAATTCACCCCTCCACTTT. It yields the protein CASSLGLYNSPLHF.

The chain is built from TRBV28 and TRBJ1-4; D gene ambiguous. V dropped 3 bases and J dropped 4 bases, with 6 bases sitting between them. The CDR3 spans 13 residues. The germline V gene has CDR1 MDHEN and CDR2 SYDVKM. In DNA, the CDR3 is TGTGCCAGCAGTTTGTACGTTAATGAAAAACTGTTTTTT. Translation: CASSLYVNEKLFF.

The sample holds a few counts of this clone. The DNA of the CDR3 is TGCGCCAGCAGCCCGAATCTAGGTAATAATTCACCCCTCCACTTT. This sequence encodes CASSPNLGNNSPLHF. The gene calls are TRBV4-1 and TRBJ1-6; D gene uncertain. CDR3 size: 15 residues. Trimming cost V 4 bases and J 5 bases, with 12 bases left between them. The V gene's germline CDR1 is MGHRA and CDR2 YSYEKL.

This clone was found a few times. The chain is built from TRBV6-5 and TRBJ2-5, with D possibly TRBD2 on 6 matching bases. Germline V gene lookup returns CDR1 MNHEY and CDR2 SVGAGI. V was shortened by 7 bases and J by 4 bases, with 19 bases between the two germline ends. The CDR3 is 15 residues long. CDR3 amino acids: CASTEGGGMGETQYF. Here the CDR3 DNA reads TGTGCCAGCACCGAAGGTGGAGGGATGGGAGAGACCCAGTACTTC.

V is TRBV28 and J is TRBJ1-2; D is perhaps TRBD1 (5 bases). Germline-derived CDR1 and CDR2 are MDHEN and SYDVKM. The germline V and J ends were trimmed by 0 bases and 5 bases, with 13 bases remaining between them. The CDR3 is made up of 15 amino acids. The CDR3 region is CASSLWGRSPYGYTF. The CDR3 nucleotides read TGTGCCAGCAGTTTATGGGGACGGTCTCCTTATGGCTACACCTTC.

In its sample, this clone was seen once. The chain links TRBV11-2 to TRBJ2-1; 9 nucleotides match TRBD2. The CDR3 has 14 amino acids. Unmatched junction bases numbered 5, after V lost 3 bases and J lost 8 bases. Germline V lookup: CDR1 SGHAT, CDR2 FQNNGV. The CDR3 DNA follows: TGTGCCAGCAGCTTTCAGGCGGGGGGGCATGAGCAGTTCTTC. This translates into CASSFQAGGHEQFF. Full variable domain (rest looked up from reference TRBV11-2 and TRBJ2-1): EAGVAQSPRYKIIEKRQSVAFWCNPISGHATLYWYQQILGQGPKLLIQFQNNGVVDDSQLPKDRFSAERLKGVDSTLKIQPAKLEDSAVYLCASSFQAGGHEQFFGPGTRLTVL.

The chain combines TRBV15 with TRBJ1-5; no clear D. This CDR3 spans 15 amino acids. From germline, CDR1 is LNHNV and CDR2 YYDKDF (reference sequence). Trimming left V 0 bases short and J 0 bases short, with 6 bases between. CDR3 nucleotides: TGTGCCACCAGCAGAGATCCAACTAGCAATCAGCCCCAGCATTTT. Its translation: CATSRDPTSNQPQHF. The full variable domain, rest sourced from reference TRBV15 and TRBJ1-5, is DAMVIQNPRYQVTQFGKPVTLSCSQTLNHNVMYWYQQKSSQAPKLLFHYYDKDFNNEADTPDNFQSRRPNTSFCFLDIRSPGLGDTAMYLCATSRDPTSNQPQHFGDGTRLSIL.

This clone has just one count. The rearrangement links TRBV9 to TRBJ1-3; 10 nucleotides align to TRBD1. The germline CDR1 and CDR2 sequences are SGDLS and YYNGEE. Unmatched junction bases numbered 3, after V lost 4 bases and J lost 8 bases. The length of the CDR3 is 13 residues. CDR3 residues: CASSQGQGDTIYF. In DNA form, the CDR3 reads TGTGCCAGCAGCCAAGGACAGGGGGACACCATATATTTT.

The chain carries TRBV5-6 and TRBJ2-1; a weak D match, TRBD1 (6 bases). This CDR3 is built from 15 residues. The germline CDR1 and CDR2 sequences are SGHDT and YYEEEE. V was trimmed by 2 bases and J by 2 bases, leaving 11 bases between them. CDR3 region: CASSFEAGAYNEQFF. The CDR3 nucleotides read TGTGCCAGCAGCTTTGAGGCAGGGGCCTACAATGAGCAGTTCTTC.

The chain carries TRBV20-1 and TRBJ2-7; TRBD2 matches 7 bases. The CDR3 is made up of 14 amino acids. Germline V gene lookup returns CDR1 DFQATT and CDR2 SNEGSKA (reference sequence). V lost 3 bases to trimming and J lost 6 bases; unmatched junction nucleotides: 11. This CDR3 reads CSASSPTSFGEQYF. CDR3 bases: TGCAGTGCTAGTTCTCCGACTAGCTTTGGCGAGCAGTACTTC.

CDR3 coding DNA: TGTGCCAGTAGTATGCTAGTCACAGATACGCAGTATTTT. This encodes CASSMLVTDTQYF. This chain joins TRBV19 and TRBJ2-3; D is uncertain. The germline gives CDR1 LNHDA, CDR2 SQIVND (reference sequence). V was trimmed by 3 bases and J by 2 bases, leaving 6 bases between them. The CDR3 has 13 residues. The full variable domain, rest sourced from reference TRBV19 and TRBJ2-3, is DGGITQSPKYLFRKEGQNVTLSCEQNLNHDAMYWYRQDPGQGLRLIYYSQIVNDFQKGDIAEGYSVSREKKESFPLTVTSAQKNPTAFYLCASSMLVTDTQYFGPGTRLTVL.

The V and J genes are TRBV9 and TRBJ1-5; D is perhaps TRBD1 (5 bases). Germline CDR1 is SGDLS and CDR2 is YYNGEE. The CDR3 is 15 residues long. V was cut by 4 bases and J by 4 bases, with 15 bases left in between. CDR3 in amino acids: CASSSSGTGNQPQHF. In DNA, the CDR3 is TGTGCCAGCAGCTCCTCCGGGACGGGGAATCAGCCCCAGCATTTT.

In DNA, the CDR3 is TGTGCCAGCAGCTCCACGACAGGTCCTGGACAGTTCTTC. Translating gives CASSSTTGPGQFF. This chain uses TRBV7-9 with TRBJ2-1, with D possibly being TRBD1 (6 bases). There are 13 residues in the CDR3. Germline assignment: CDR1 SEHNR and CDR2 FQNEAQ (reference sequence). V was trimmed by 4 bases and J by 13 bases, leaving 17 bases between them.

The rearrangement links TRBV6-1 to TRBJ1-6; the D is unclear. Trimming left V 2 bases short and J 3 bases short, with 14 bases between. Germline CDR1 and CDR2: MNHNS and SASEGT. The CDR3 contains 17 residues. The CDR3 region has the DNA TGTGCCAGCAGTGAATTTTTGAGGAGCGACTATAATTCACCCCTCCACTTT. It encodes CASSEFLRSDYNSPLHF.

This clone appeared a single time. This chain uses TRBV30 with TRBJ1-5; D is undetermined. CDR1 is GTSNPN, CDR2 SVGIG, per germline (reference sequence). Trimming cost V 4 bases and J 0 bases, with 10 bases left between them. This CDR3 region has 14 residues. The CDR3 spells CAWKTIYSNQPQHF. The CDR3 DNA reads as TGTGCCTGGAAGACAATTTATAGCAATCAGCCCCAGCATTTT.

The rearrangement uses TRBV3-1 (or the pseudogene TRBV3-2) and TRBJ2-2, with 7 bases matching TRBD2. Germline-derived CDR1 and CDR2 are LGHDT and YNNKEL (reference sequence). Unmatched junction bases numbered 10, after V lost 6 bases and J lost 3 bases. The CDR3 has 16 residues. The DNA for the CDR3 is TGTGCCAGCAGTCCAACAAGCGGGGCCTACACCGGGGAGCTGTTTTTT. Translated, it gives CASSPTSGAYTGELFF.

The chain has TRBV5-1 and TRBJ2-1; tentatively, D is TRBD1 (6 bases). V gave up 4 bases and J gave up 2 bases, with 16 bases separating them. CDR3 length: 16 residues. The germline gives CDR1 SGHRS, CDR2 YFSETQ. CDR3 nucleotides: TGCGCCAGCAGCCCCCTCTGGGGGCCGACCTACAATGAGCAGTTCTTC. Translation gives CASSPLWGPTYNEQFF.

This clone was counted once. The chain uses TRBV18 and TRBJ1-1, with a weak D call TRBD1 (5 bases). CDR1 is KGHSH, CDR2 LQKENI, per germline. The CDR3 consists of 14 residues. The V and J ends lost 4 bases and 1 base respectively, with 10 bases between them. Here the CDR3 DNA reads TGTGCCAGCTCACAGGGGATGGGGAACACTGAAGCTTTCTTT. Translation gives CASSQGMGNTEAFF.

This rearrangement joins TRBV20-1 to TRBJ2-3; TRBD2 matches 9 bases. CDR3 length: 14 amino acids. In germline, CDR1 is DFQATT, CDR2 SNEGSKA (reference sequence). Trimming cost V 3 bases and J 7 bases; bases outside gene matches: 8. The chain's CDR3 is CSASRAGGRNTQYF. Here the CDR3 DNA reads TGCAGTGCTAGTCGGGCGGGGGGGCGAAATACGCAGTATTTT.

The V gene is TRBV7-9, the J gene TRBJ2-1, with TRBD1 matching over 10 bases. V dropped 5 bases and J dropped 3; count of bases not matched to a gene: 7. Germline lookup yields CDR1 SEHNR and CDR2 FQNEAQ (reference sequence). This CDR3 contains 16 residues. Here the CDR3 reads CASSPGQGLSYNEQFF. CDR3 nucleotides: TGTGCCAGCAGCCCGGGACAGGGGCTCAGCTACAATGAGCAGTTCTTC. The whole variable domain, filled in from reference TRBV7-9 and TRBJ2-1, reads DTGVSQNPRHKITKRGQNVTFRCDPISEHNRLYWYRQTLGQGPEFLTYFQNEAQLEKSRLLSDRFSAERPKGSFSTLEIQRTEQGDSAMYLCASSPGQGLSYNEQFFGPGTRLTVL.

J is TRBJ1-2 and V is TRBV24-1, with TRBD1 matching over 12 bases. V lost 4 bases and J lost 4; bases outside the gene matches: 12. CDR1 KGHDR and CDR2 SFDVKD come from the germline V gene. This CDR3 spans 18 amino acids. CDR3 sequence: CATSELGTGGGASYGYTF. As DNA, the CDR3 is TGTGCCACCAGTGAGTTGGGGACAGGGGGCGGTGCGAGCTATGGCTACACCTTC.